The following is a T cell receptor beta chain sequence with its context. This entry belongs to a study of blood T cell repertoires in COVID-19. Study details: There were acute and convalescent COVID-19 samples, and they came from the United States, Italy and Spain.

In the original analysis: Amplified reference gene primers provided the basis for estimating nucleated cell counts. The table came from immunoSEQ multiplex PCR; TCRdb's copy has only in-frame clones and leaves some out. For V, J and clone size, that table is used; D and trimming come from the DNA. Of approximately 350,000 clones detected, roughly 87% appear once; the ten largest clones hold 2.5% to 3.5%. Participants were aged about 18 to 95 years, lived in 24 US areas, and enrolled virtually. Each participant's cohort was designated according to participant-reported clinical history. Germline loops: CDR1 SNHLY, CDR2 FYNNEI. CDR3 length: 15 amino acids. V lost 4 bases, J lost 5 bases, and 6 bases stayed unmatched.

The chain combines TRBV2 with TRBJ2-2; TRBD1 matches at 8 bases. Sequencing used PBMCs or T cells enriched from blood (not recorded which). This TCR was sampled from a woman aged 25 to 39 who had recovered from COVID-19. The CDR3 loop is CASSVDRAVTGELFF. CDR3 DNA: TGTGCCAGCAGTGTGGACAGGGCGGTAACCGGGGAGCTGTTTTTT.